These 7 T cell receptor beta chains came from one sample sequenced in a study of vaccination effects on CD4 cells after COVID-19. Their antigens are not known. Antigen-specific CD4+ T cells were first expanded with viral peptide pools by the ViraFEST assay and only then sequenced. Cultured cells yielded isolated CD4+ T cells after approximately nine days. All vaccine recipients tested negative for nucleocapsid antibodies and had never contracted SARS-CoV-2 infection. Assay used: immunoSEQ multiplex PCR; TCRdb lists only in-frame clones, some missing. The sample carries some 20,000 clones, approximately 72% recorded once. Source: CD4+ T cells from PBMCs cultured with HCoV-NL63 spike peptides, taken before COVID-19 vaccination. The receptors stem from a human donor who received a COVID-19 vaccine.

There are a few counts of this clone. The V and J genes are TRBV6-5 and TRBJ1-6; D is undetermined. From germline, CDR1 is MNHEY and CDR2 SVGAGI. V shed 8 bases and J shed 7 bases, with 12 bases lying between them. CDR3 length: 13 amino acids. This CDR3 reads CASGEQENSPLHF. Here the CDR3 DNA reads TGTGCCAGCGGGGAACAAGAGAATTCACCCCTCCACTTT.

V is TRBV3-1 (or the pseudogene TRBV3-2) and J is TRBJ2-3, with D uncertain. Trimming took 3 bases from V and 3 from J, leaving 10 bases between them. Looked up from germline, CDR1 is LGHDT and CDR2 is YNNKEL (reference sequence). The CDR3 sequence is 14 residues long. CDR3 in amino acids: CASSQSIYTDTQYF. For the CDR3, the DNA is TGTGCCAGCAGCCAGTCAATTTATACAGATACGCAGTATTTT.

This sequence joins TRBV6-5 and TRBJ2-1; D not certain. This CDR3 has 11 amino acids. Trimming pared 7 bases from V and 4 bases from J, leaving 5 bases between. Germline V CDR1 and CDR2: MNHEY, SVGAGI. The CDR3 loop is CASNYYNEQFF. The DNA for the CDR3 is TGTGCCAGCAATTATTACAATGAGCAGTTCTTC.

In its sample, this clone was seen a few times. The rearrangement links TRBV5-1 to TRBJ1-1; D is uncertain. The germline V and J ends were trimmed by 0 bases and 0 bases, with 6 bases remaining between them. The CDR3 has 14 residues. The germline V gene has CDR1 SGHRS and CDR2 YFSETQ. The CDR3 bases are TGCGCCAGCAGCTTGGCTACAATGAACACTGAAGCTTTCTTT. It yields the protein CASSLATMNTEAFF.

Here the CDR3 DNA reads TGTGCCAGCACTCGGACAGGGTCGTCCCTCGGGTACAATGAGCAGTTCTTC. This encodes CASTRTGSSLGYNEQFF. The gene calls are TRBV27 and TRBJ2-1; 8 nucleotides agree with TRBD1. CDR1 is MNHEY and CDR2 is SMNVEV in the germline V gene (reference sequence). The CDR3 loop spans 17 amino acids. J gave up 4 bases and V 7 bases, and 15 bases lay outside the gene matches.

This clone was seen only a few times. The chain has TRBV5-6 and TRBJ1-2; D remains ambiguous. V was pared by 3 bases and J by 3 bases, with 15 bases between. The CDR3 runs 15 residues. The germline V gene has CDR1 SGHDT and CDR2 YYEEEE. The CDR3 DNA reads TGTGCCAGCAGCTATCCGGACGGGTCCGACTATGGCTACACCTTC. Translating it yields CASSYPDGSDYGYTF.

This clone was picked up one time. The chain links TRBV11-3 to TRBJ2-1; the D gene could be TRBD1 or TRBD2 (5 bases each). The CDR3 sequence is 15 residues long. The germline CDR1 and CDR2 sequences are SGHNT and YENEEA. V lost 5 bases, J lost 2 bases, and 13 bases lay in between. DNA of the CDR3: TGTGCCAGCAGCGTCCGGGACCAAACCTACAATGAGCAGTTCTTC. This codes for CASSVRDQTYNEQFF.